The 20 T cell receptor beta chains below were found in one sample sequenced in a study of chemoradiotherapy in HPV16-positive cancers (dated by TCRdb to 2022 to 2024). Library generation was performed with the immunoSEQ multiplex PCR assay. TCRdb carries this immuneACCESS record with in-frame sequences only. Its versions omit some clonotypes, under half of them owing to an unresolved V gene in the studies checked, with the rest unexplained. A total of approximately 27,000 clones appear in this sample, about four fifths of them only once. 5% to 6.5% of the sample rests with the top ten. This material consisted of blood, taken from a patient who underwent chemoradiotherapy. The source is a human donor with HPV-associated anogenital cancer.

The chain combines TRBV5-1 with TRBJ1-1, with D hard to call. The CDR3 length is 14 residues. Germline V gene lookup returns CDR1 SGHRS and CDR2 YFSETQ. Between the trimmed V and J ends, which lost 4 bases and 4 bases, there was a span of 14 bases. The CDR3, as DNA: TGCGCCAGCAGCCAAGAGCTCACCCTCACTGAAGCTTTCTTT. Protein: CASSQELTLTEAFF.

Points on this clone: Other DNA sequences in this specimen translate into the identical CDR3. The chain couples TRBV6-1 to TRBJ1-2; 12 bases agree with TRBD1. V was pared by 4 bases and J by 6 bases, with 6 bases of the junction left unmatched. Germline CDR1 and CDR2: MNHNS and SASEGT. CDR3 length equals 15 residues. The CDR3 sequence is CASSGQGQGANGYTF. The CDR3 nucleotides read TGTGCCAGCAGTGGGCAGGGACAGGGGGCGAATGGCTACACCTTC.

This clone was recorded a few times. The chain uses TRBV7-3 and TRBJ2-3; D is unresolved. CDR1 is SGHTA, CDR2 FQGTGA, per germline. Trimming stripped 5 bases from V and 1 base from J, with 10 bases between. This CDR3 contains 14 residues. CDR3 loop: CASSVTTGTDTQYF. CDR3 DNA: TGTGCCAGCAGCGTCACTACGGGCACAGATACGCAGTATTTT.

The chain links TRBV5-1 to TRBJ2-5, with 9 nucleotides matching TRBD2. Germline CDR1 and CDR2: SGHRS and YFSETQ. The V gene end was trimmed by 0 bases and the J gene end by 4 bases; junction bases not matched to a gene: 1. The CDR3 length is 14 residues. The CDR3: CASSLASGVETQYF. CDR3 DNA sequence: TGCGCCAGCAGCTTGGCTAGCGGGGTAGAGACCCAGTACTTC.

This chain links TRBV5-6 with TRBJ2-1; D remains unclear. Per the germline V gene, CDR1 is SGHDT and CDR2 is YYEEEE. Trimming stripped 0 bases from V and 0 bases from J, with 10 bases between. The CDR3 covers 16 residues. The CDR3 is CASSLEARSSYNEQFF. CDR3 in DNA: TGTGCCAGCAGCTTGGAAGCGAGGAGCTCCTACAATGAGCAGTTCTTC.

The V gene is TRBV7-9, the J gene TRBJ2-7; weak D call: TRBD1 (5 bases). The length of the CDR3 is 14 residues. Trimming took off 2 bases at V and 5 bases at J, with 13 bases between the two ends. Per the germline V gene, CDR1 is SEHNR and CDR2 is FQNEAQ (reference sequence). The CDR3 loop is CASSLLGAVHEQYF. CDR3 bases: TGTGCCAGCAGCTTATTAGGGGCGGTCCACGAGCAGTACTTC.

The chain links TRBV29-1 to TRBJ1-5, with TRBD1 as a possible D gene (6 bases). Germline V gene sequence: CDR1 SQVTM, CDR2 ANQGSEA. The CDR3 sequence is 15 residues long. Trimming left V 5 bases short and J 6 bases short, with 20 bases between. This chain's CDR3 is CSVQQGTGASQPQHF. The CDR3 DNA follows: TGCAGCGTTCAACAGGGCACCGGAGCAAGTCAGCCCCAGCATTTT.

The chain uses TRBV7-2 and TRBJ2-2, with D hard to call. V dropped 3 bases and J dropped 1 base, with 9 bases sitting between them. Germline V gene lookup returns CDR1 SGHTA and CDR2 FQGNSA. This CDR3 has 15 amino acids. CDR3 sequence reads: CASSFGRRNTGELFF. CDR3 nucleotide sequence: TGTGCCAGCAGCTTTGGCAGAAGGAACACCGGGGAGCTGTTTTTT.

The chain uses TRBV5-6 and TRBJ1-2; 7 nucleotides line up with TRBD1. The CDR3 contains 15 residues. The junction had 4 bases not matched to a gene; V was cut back by 0 bases and J by 2 bases. Per germline, CDR1 SGHDT and CDR2 YYEEEE. The CDR3 region is CASSLDRGANYGYTF. CDR3 DNA sequence: TGTGCCAGCAGCTTGGACAGGGGAGCCAACTATGGCTACACCTTC.

This clone was seen more than once but under ten times. The chain has TRBV18 and TRBJ1-1; TRBD1 agrees at 7 bases. The germline CDR1 and CDR2 sequences are KGHSH and LQKENI. This CDR3 contains 15 residues. V was pared by 6 bases and J by 4 bases, with 11 bases of the junction left unmatched. The CDR3 loop is CASSPTGDQVTEAFF. The DNA of the CDR3 is TGTGCCAGCTCTCCCACAGGGGATCAGGTCACTGAAGCTTTCTTT. Supplemented by reference TRBV18 and TRBJ1-1, the full variable domain reads NAGVMQNPRHLVRRRGQEARLRCSPMKGHSHVYWYRQLPEEGLKFMVYLQKENIIDESGMPKERFSAEFPKEGPSILRIQQVVRGDSAAYFCASSPTGDQVTEAFFGQGTRLTVV.

The rearrangement joins TRBV29-1 to TRBJ2-1; tentatively, D is TRBD2 (6 bases). Germline lookup yields CDR1 SQVTM and CDR2 ANQGSEA. The CDR3 consists of 11 residues. The V end lost 5 bases, the J end lost 7 bases, and 9 bases lay between the germline ends. The CDR3: CSVQGGNEQFF. The DNA for the CDR3 is TGCAGCGTTCAAGGAGGGAATGAGCAGTTCTTC.

The gene calls are TRBV7-9 and TRBJ1-2, with 7 bases matching TRBD1. The CDR3 runs to 15 residues. Germline trimming cut 5 bases from V and 4 bases from J; bases unmatched to any gene: 10. Looked up from germline, CDR1 is SEHNR and CDR2 is FQNEAQ (reference sequence). Here the CDR3 DNA reads TGTGCCAGCAGCGACCACAGGGGCCCGCTCTATGGCTACACCTTC. It specifies CASSDHRGPLYGYTF.

The gene calls are TRBV14 and TRBJ2-7; TRBD1 or TRBD2 may be the D gene (5 bases each). V shed 4 bases and J shed 3 bases, with 19 bases lying between them. CDR1 SGHDN and CDR2 FVKESK come from the germline V gene. This CDR3 comprises 16 residues. The CDR3 DNA reads as TGTGCCAGCAGCCCGAAGCTAGGGTCGGGGCTCTACGAGCAGTACTTC. Encoded protein: CASSPKLGSGLYEQYF. The variable domain in full, with the rest retrieved from reference TRBV14 and TRBJ2-7, is EAGVTQFPSHSVIEKGQTVTLRCDPISGHDNLYWYRRVMGKEIKFLLHFVKESKQDESGMPNNRFLAERTGGTYSTLKVQPAELEDSGVYFCASSPKLGSGLYEQYFGPGTRLTVT.

This chain links TRBV11-2 with TRBJ2-1, with unresolved D. The length of the CDR3 is 15 residues. V shed 5 bases and J shed 0 bases, with 11 bases lying between them. Germline loops: CDR1 SGHAT, CDR2 FQNNGV. CDR3 sequence (DNA): TGTGCCAGCAGCCGAGACGGAAGCTCCTACAATGAGCAGTTCTTC. This codes for CASSRDGSSYNEQFF.

The chain links TRBV5-4 to TRBJ2-5; the match to TRBD1 covers 7 bases. The CDR3 is 13 residues long. The germline V gene has CDR1 SGHNT and CDR2 YYREEE (reference sequence). Unmatched junction bases numbered 2, after V lost 1 base and J lost 5 bases. The CDR3 nucleotides are TGTGCCAGCAGCTTGCAGGGGGAGGAGACCCAGTACTTC. Translating gives CASSLQGEETQYF.

This sequence joins TRBV25-1 and TRBJ2-5; 8 positions agree with TRBD1. The ends lost 5 bases at V and 4 bases at J; junction bases unmatched: 3. The CDR3 runs 13 residues. Germline CDR1 and CDR2: MGHDK and SYGVNS. The CDR3 sequence: CASSRQGRETQYF. DNA for the CDR3: TGTGCCAGCAGTAGACAGGGGAGAGAGACCCAGTACTTC.

The table lists this clone with a count of one. The rearrangement uses TRBV27 and TRBJ2-7; no definite D call. Per germline, CDR1 MNHEY and CDR2 SMNVEV (reference sequence). CDR3 length: 11 amino acids. DNA of the CDR3: TGTGCCAGCAGTGTATCCTACGAGCAGTACGTC. Translating gives CASSVSYEQYV.

This clone was seen only a few times. This chain uses TRBV6-1 with TRBJ1-6; the D is unclear. The CDR3 covers 13 residues. Per germline, CDR1 MNHNS and CDR2 SASEGT. Between the trimmed V and J ends, which lost 3 bases and 7 bases, there was a span of 7 bases. In nucleotides, the CDR3 is TGTGCCAGCAGTGACACCTGGAATTCACCCCTCCACTTT. Protein product: CASSDTWNSPLHF.

The J gene is TRBJ2-1, the V gene TRBV7-8, with 8 bases matching TRBD2. The CDR3 totals 19 residues. The germline V gene has CDR1 SGHVS and CDR2 FQNEAQ. V dropped 3 bases and J dropped 3; count of bases not matched to a gene: 16. CDR3 sequence: CASSLGSLLGGADYNEQFF. The CDR3 nucleotides are TGTGCCAGCAGCTTGGGATCACTTCTCGGGGGGGCAGACTACAATGAGCAGTTCTTC.

This chain links TRBV10-3 with TRBJ1-3; perhaps TRBD1 as D (6 bases). Germline V gene sequence: CDR1 ENHRY, CDR2 SYGVKD. Between the trimmed V and J ends, which lost 3 bases and 0 bases, there was a span of 9 bases. The length of the CDR3 is 15 residues. The CDR3 spells CAISDQGISGNTIYF. Here the CDR3 DNA reads TGTGCCATCAGTGACCAGGGGATCTCTGGAAACACCATATATTTT.